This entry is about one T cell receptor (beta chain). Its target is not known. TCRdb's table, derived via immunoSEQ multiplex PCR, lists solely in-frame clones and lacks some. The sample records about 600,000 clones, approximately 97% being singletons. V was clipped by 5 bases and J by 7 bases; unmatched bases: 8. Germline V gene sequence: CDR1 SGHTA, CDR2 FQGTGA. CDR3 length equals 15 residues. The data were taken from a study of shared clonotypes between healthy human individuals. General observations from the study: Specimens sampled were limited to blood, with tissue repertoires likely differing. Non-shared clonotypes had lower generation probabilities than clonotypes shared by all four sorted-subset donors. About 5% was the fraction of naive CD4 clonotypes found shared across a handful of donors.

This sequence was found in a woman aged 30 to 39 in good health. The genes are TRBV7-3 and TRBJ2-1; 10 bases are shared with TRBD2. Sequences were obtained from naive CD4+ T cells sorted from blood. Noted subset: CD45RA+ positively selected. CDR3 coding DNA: TGTGCCAGCAGCGTCGGACTAGCGGCCCCAAATGAGCAGTTCTTC. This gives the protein CASSVGLAAPNEQFF.